This entry concerns a single T cell receptor beta chain. What it binds is unknown. The sample belongs to a study of blood T cells in healthy people across ages. Findings and limits, study-wide: Researchers said unsorted PBMCs prevented a conclusive naive versus antigen-experienced comparison.

Trimming left V 3 bases short and J 2 bases short, with 14 bases between. The CDR3 consists of 15 residues. CDR1 is SEHNR and CDR2 is FQNEAQ in the germline V gene (reference sequence). PBMCs, at least 7 million per sample, were isolated. Next came a second PCR, run for about 6 to 12 cycles, which used a sample-barcoded 5' primer along with a J-beta primer mix. TCRdb redid the calling of the 5' RACE reads with MiXCR, one entry per CDR3 protein. In the table there are roughly 1.7 million distinct CDR3 sequences, around 35% of which are singletons. The rearrangement uses TRBV7-9 and TRBJ2-7; D not certain. The sequencing sample was made of blood. This TCR was sampled from a woman in her 30s in good health. The DNA for the CDR3 is TGTGCCAGCAGCTTTTTGGGGAAGAGGACCTACGAGCAGTACTTC. Protein: CASSFLGKRTYEQYF. Full variable domain (missing parts from reference TRBV7-9 and TRBJ2-7): DTGVSQNPRHKITKRGQNVTFRCDPISEHNRLYWYRQTLGQGPEFLTYFQNEAQLEKSRLLSDRFSAERPKGSFSTLEIQRTEQGDSAMYLCASSFLGKRTYEQYFGPGTRLTVT.